These 10 T cell receptor beta chains originate from one sample sequenced in a study of cytomegalovirus exposure and HLA in healthy donors. The PCR employed 60 Vbeta primers together with 13 Jbeta primers. Sequencing used immunoSEQ multiplex PCR; TCRdb keeps in-frame clones, though not all of them. The table lists some 180,000 clones, more than 75% of them singletons. Material: PBMCs. Receptors were obtained from a man aged 40-49 years in good health and CMV-seronegative.

This clone was seen a single time. As DNA, the CDR3 is TGTGCCAGCCGGGATTTCGGTGAGACCCAGTACTTC. This gives the protein CASRDFGETQYF. The genes are TRBV27 and TRBJ2-5; maybe TRBD2 (5 bases). CDR3 size: 12 residues. The germline CDR1 and CDR2 sequences are MNHEY and SMNVEV (reference sequence). V was shortened by 8 bases and J by 5 bases, with 12 bases between the two germline ends.

The chain carries TRBV28 and TRBJ2-7, with a tentative D call TRBD1 (6 bases). Looked up from germline, CDR1 is MDHEN and CDR2 is SYDVKM. The ends were cut back, 1 base at V and 2 bases at J, with 12 bases in the middle. The CDR3 spans 15 residues. The CDR3 bases are TGTGCCAGCAGTTTATCTTTGGACAGCCCCTACGAGCAGTACTTC. It is translated as CASSLSLDSPYEQYF.

This clone has only a few counts. The V and J genes are TRBV6-5 and TRBJ2-5; 7 bases map to TRBD1. Germline CDR1 is MNHEY and CDR2 is SVGAGI. Unmatched junction bases numbered 10, after V lost 6 bases and J lost 3 bases. The CDR3 has 15 amino acids. In DNA form, the CDR3 reads TGTGCCAGCAGCCGTCGACAGGGAGTTAAAGAGACCCAGTACTTC. It is translated as CASSRRQGVKETQYF.

This chain links TRBV11-2 with TRBJ2-1; no clear D gene. This CDR3 spans 11 amino acids. Looked up from germline, CDR1 is SGHAT and CDR2 is FQNNGV. Trimming removed 1 base at V and 9 bases at J, with 4 bases between. CDR3 nucleotide sequence: TGTGCCAGCAGCTTAGGAGTTGAGCAGTTCTTC. Its translation is CASSLGVEQFF.

The chain recombines TRBV7-2 with TRBJ1-1; D is undetermined. V lost 5 bases, J lost 2 bases, and 9 bases lay in between. CDR1 is SGHTA and CDR2 is FQGNSA in the germline V gene. The CDR3 loop spans 13 amino acids. DNA of the CDR3: TGTGCCAGCAGCGACCGACAAAACACTGAAGCTTTCTTT. Protein product: CASSDRQNTEAFF.

The chain carries TRBV19 and TRBJ1-1; 8 bases map to TRBD1. The V segment lost 9 bases and the J segment 8 bases; nucleotides outside the gene matches: 11. The CDR3 contains 13 residues. CDR1 is LNHDA, CDR2 SQIVND, per germline (reference sequence). CDR3 nucleotides: TGTGCCAGCAGAACTCCAGGGGGCAGGGAAGCTTTCTTT. Translation gives CASRTPGGREAFF.

V is TRBV6-1 and J is TRBJ2-7, with D possibly being TRBD1 (6 bases). Germline CDR1 MNHNS, CDR2 SASEGT. This CDR3 has 17 amino acids. The V and J ends lost 2 bases and 0 bases respectively, with 17 bases between them. Here the CDR3 DNA reads TGTGCCAGCAGTGAACGTCCCTCGACAGGCAGCTCCTACGAGCAGTACTTC. As protein: CASSERPSTGSSYEQYF.

The chain uses TRBV28 and TRBJ2-1; possibly TRBD2 for D (5 bases). Deletions cut 3 bases from V and 0 bases from J, with 6 bases between. CDR3 length: 14 amino acids. Germline values: CDR1 MDHEN, CDR2 SYDVKM. The DNA of the CDR3 is TGTGCCAGCAGTTTTGCGGGCTCCTACAATGAGCAGTTCTTC. Translation gives CASSFAGSYNEQFF.

This clone was counted once. One junction end does not reproduce the germline sequence, and a read error may be involved. The CDR3 DNA is TGTGCTAGCAGCTTGGGCTTGTCAAAACAAGAGACCCAGTACTTC. Its protein product is CASSLGLSKQETQYF. The V gene is TRBV7-7, the J gene TRBJ2-5; D gene ambiguous. The CDR3 has 15 amino acids. Germline CDR1 reads SSHAT; CDR2 reads FNYEAQ (reference sequence).

This clone appeared once. Because the CDR3 is missing its conserved closing phenylalanine or tryptophan, this is likely a read error. The chain is built from TRBV28 and TRBJ1-1; 10 bases line up with TRBD1. The length of the CDR3 is 13 residues. Germline CDR1 is MDHEN and CDR2 is SYDVKM. After removal of 6 bases from V and 4 bases from J, the junction contained 2 bases not matched to a gene. CDR3 in DNA: TGTGCCAGCAGGGGACAGGGGAGCACTGAAGCTTTCCTT. It is translated as CASRGQGSTEAFL.